These T cell receptor beta chains were read from a single sample in a study of blood T cells in healthy people across ages. TCRdb recomputed calls from the 5' RACE reads with MiXCR, one row per CDR3 protein. In the table there are around 1.5 million distinct CDR3 sequences, about 40% of which are singletons. Input material: blood. Receptors were obtained from a woman aged 18-29 years in good health. Each CDR3 is given with its conserved first and last residue. Each record gives: J gene, V gene, D gene, clone size, CDR3 DNA, CDR3 protein. The D gene is left open where the match is weak. Some rows have no size entry. The others give once, few or many, or a class for an expanded clone.

j_call: TRBJ2-3
v_call: TRBV15
d_call: TRBD2
clone_size: few
cdr3_nt: TGTGCCACCAAAGCGGGAGGAGAAGATACGCAGTATTTT
cdr3_aa: CATKAGGEDTQYF

j_call: TRBJ2-3
v_call: TRBV10-2
d_call: TRBD1
clone_size: NA
cdr3_nt: TGCGCCGGCAGCCCGGACAGGAGCACAGATACGCAGTATTTT
cdr3_aa: CAGSPDRSTDTQYF

j_call: TRBJ2-7
v_call: TRBV12-5
d_call: TRBD1
clone_size: NA
cdr3_nt: TGTGCTAGTGGTTTGGGGACAGGGGTGGACGAGCAGTACTTC
cdr3_aa: CASGLGTGVDEQYF

j_call: TRBJ2-1
v_call: TRBV5-1
d_call: NA
clone_size: NA
cdr3_nt: TGCGCCAGCAGCTTAACGGCTTTAGGGCAGTTCTTC
cdr3_aa: CASSLTALGQFF

j_call: TRBJ1-2
v_call: TRBV2
d_call: TRBD1
clone_size: few
cdr3_nt: TGTGCCAGCAGTGCTGGACAGGGTCCCTATGGCTACACCTTC
cdr3_aa: CASSAGQGPYGYTF

j_call: TRBJ1-4
v_call: TRBV20-1
d_call: TRBD1
clone_size: NA
cdr3_nt: TGCAGTGCTGGGGACCCCGGGACAGGGAGTGAAAAACTGTTTTTT
cdr3_aa: CSAGDPGTGSEKLFF

j_call: TRBJ1-2
v_call: TRBV29-1
d_call: NA
clone_size: many
cdr3_nt: TGCAGCGTTGAAGTCCAACGGGGGAACTATGGCTACACCTTC
cdr3_aa: CSVEVQRGNYGYTF

j_call: TRBJ2-7
v_call: TRBV6-5
d_call: TRBD1
clone_size: NA
cdr3_nt: TGTGCCAGCAGTTCGCAGGGACAGGGGGCCTACGAGCAGTACTTC
cdr3_aa: CASSSQGQGAYEQYF

j_call: TRBJ2-5
v_call: TRBV4-1
d_call: NA
clone_size: few
cdr3_nt: TGCGCCAGCAGCCAAGTACAGGGCACAAGGTACTTC
cdr3_aa: CASSQVQGTRYF

j_call: TRBJ2-5
v_call: TRBV20-1
d_call: NA
clone_size: NA
cdr3_nt: TGCAGTGCTGCATGGCCCGGGGCGTACAATGAGCAGTACTTC
cdr3_aa: CSAAWPGAYNEQYF

j_call: TRBJ2-5
v_call: TRBV5-1
d_call: TRBD2
clone_size: few
cdr3_nt: TGCGCCAGCAGTAGGGCGGGAGATCGGAGAGAGACCCAGTACTTC
cdr3_aa: CASSRAGDRRETQYF

j_call: TRBJ2-1
v_call: TRBV27
d_call: NA
clone_size: once
cdr3_nt: TGTGCCAGCAGTTTAAGTCCCTCAGCCAATGAGCAGTTCTTC
cdr3_aa: CASSLSPSANEQFF

j_call: TRBJ1-2
v_call: TRBV6-1
d_call: TRBD1
clone_size: few
cdr3_nt: TGTGCCAGCAGTGGATCGGACAGGGGGCTTGGCTACACCTTC
cdr3_aa: CASSGSDRGLGYTF

j_call: TRBJ1-1
v_call: TRBV30
d_call: NA
clone_size: many
cdr3_nt: TGTGCCTGGAGTGACCCCAGGAAGGCCATGGAAGCTTTCTTT
cdr3_aa: CAWSDPRKAMEAFF

j_call: TRBJ2-5
v_call: TRBV5-1
d_call: TRBD1
clone_size: few
cdr3_nt: TGCGCCAGCAGCTTGGGAGGACAGGGAATCCACCAAGAGACCCAGTACTTC
cdr3_aa: CASSLGGQGIHQETQYF

j_call: TRBJ2-7
v_call: TRBV6-1
d_call: TRBD1
clone_size: NA
cdr3_nt: TGTGCCAGCAGTGAATGGACAGGTTATCGCCACGAGCAGTACTTC
cdr3_aa: CASSEWTGYRHEQYF

j_call: TRBJ1-5
v_call: TRBV28
d_call: TRBD1
clone_size: NA
cdr3_nt: TGTGCCAGCAGTGCCAGGGGGGGTGGCAATCAGCCCCAGCATTTT
cdr3_aa: CASSARGGGNQPQHF

j_call: TRBJ2-4
v_call: TRBV7-9
d_call: NA
clone_size: few
cdr3_nt: TGTGCCAGCAGCTTAGACTCGTTAGGCATTCAGTACTTC
cdr3_aa: CASSLDSLGIQYF

j_call: TRBJ2-1
v_call: TRBV27
d_call: TRBD2
clone_size: NA
cdr3_nt: TGTGCCAGCAGTTTAAGGGTAGCGGGAGGTGCCAATGAGCAGTTCTTC
cdr3_aa: CASSLRVAGGANEQFF

j_call: TRBJ2-6
v_call: TRBV6-4
d_call: NA
clone_size: few
cdr3_nt: TGTGCCAGCAGTGAGCTCCCGGGGGTCGGGGCCAACGTCCTGACTTTC
cdr3_aa: CASSELPGVGANVLTF

j_call: TRBJ2-7
v_call: TRBV10-3
d_call: NA
clone_size: NA
cdr3_nt: TGTGCCATCAGGGAGTCAGGATACGAGCAGTACTTC
cdr3_aa: CAIRESGYEQYF

j_call: TRBJ1-1
v_call: TRBV20-1
d_call: NA
clone_size: few
cdr3_nt: TGCAGTGCTAGAGCCCTCAGGGAATGGACTGAAGCTTTCTTT
cdr3_aa: CSARALREWTEAFF

j_call: TRBJ1-2
v_call: TRBV6-1
d_call: TRBD1
clone_size: NA
cdr3_nt: TGTGCCAGCAGCCGCCAGGGGGAGGCCTATGGCTACACCTTC
cdr3_aa: CASSRQGEAYGYTF

j_call: TRBJ2-5
v_call: TRBV9
d_call: TRBD1
clone_size: NA
cdr3_nt: TGTGCCAGCAGCTTCGGGCTACAGGGGACAAACAGAAAAGAGACCCAGTACTTC
cdr3_aa: CASSFGLQGTNRKETQYF

j_call: TRBJ2-7
v_call: TRBV21-1
d_call: NA
clone_size: NA
cdr3_nt: TGTGCCAGCAGCACTTACAGAGATTACGAGCAGTACTTC
cdr3_aa: CASSTYRDYEQYF

j_call: TRBJ1-4
v_call: TRBV12-3/TRBV12-4
d_call: NA
clone_size: NA
cdr3_nt: TGTGCCAGCAGCCTACGTCTTAACGGAAAACTGTTTTTT
cdr3_aa: CASSLRLNGKLFF

j_call: TRBJ1-1
v_call: TRBV30
d_call: NA
clone_size: NA
cdr3_nt: TGTGCCTGGAGTGTACCAGGGCGCGCTAACACTGAAGCTTTCTTT
cdr3_aa: CAWSVPGRANTEAFF